The entry below gives a single T cell receptor beta chain sequence along with its context. What it binds is unknown. V shed 10 bases and J 7 bases; nucleotides not matched to a gene: 9. This CDR3 has 13 residues. Looked up from germline, CDR1 is SNHLY and CDR2 is FYNNEI. Healthy controls were blood donor buffy coats. This was a survey-level run. As processed by the authors: Productive clonotypes were detectable down to 2.59 x 10-5 frequency. Measured with immunoSEQ multiplex PCR; TCRdb has only the in-frame clones, and not every one. V and J calls and clone size are those listed in that table; D and trimming were worked out from the DNA. The table lists 20,000 to 25,000 clones, 55% to 75% of them singletons. This sample stems from a study of STAT5B mutations in CD4+ large granular lymphocyte leukemia. Study-level results: TRBV06-family usage was enriched in top patient clones (8/27) versus controls (2/35).

Sequencing was performed on CD4+ T cells from blood buffy coats. The chain uses TRBV2 and TRBJ1-2; 10 bases map to TRBD1. This clonotype was obtained from a human donor in good health. The DNA of the CDR3 is TGTGCCACTGTCGGGACAGGGGTTGCTGGCTACACCTTC. Its protein is CATVGTGVAGYTF.